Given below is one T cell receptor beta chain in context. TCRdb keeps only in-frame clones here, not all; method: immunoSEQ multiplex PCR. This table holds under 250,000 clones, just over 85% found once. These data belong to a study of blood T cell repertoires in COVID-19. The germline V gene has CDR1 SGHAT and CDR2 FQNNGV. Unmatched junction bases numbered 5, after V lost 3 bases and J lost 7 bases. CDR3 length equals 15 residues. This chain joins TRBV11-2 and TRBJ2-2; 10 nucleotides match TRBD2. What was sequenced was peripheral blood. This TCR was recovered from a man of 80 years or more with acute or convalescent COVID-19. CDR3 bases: TGTGCCAGCAGCTTTGATAGCGGGGGGATCGGGGAGCTGTTTTTT. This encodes CASSFDSGGIGELFF.